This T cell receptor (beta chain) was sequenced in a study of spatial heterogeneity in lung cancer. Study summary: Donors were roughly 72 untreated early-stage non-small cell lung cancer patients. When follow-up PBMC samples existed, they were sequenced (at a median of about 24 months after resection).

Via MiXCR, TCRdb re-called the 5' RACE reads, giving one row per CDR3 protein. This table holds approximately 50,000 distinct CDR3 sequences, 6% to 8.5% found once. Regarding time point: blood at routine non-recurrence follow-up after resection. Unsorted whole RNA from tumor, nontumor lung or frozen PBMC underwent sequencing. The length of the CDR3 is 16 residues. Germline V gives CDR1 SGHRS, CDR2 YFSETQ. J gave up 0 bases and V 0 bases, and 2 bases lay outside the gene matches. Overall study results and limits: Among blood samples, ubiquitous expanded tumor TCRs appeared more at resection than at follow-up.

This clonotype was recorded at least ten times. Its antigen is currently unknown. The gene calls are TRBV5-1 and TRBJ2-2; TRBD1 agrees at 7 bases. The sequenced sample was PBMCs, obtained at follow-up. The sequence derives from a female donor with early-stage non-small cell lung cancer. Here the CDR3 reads CASSLETGPNTGELFF. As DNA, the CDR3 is TGCGCCAGCAGCTTGGAGACAGGGCCGAACACCGGGGAGCTGTTTTTT.